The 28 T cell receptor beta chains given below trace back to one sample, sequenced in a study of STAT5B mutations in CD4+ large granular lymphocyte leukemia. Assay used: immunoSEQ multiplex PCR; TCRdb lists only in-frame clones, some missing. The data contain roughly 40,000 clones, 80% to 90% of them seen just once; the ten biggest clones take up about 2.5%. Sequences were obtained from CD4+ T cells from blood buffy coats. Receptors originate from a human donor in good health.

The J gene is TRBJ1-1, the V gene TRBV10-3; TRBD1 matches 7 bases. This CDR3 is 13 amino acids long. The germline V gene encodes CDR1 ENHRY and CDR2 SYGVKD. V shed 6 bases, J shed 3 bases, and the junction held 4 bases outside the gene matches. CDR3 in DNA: TGTGCCATCAGACAGGGGATGGACACTGAAGCTTTCTTT. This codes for CAIRQGMDTEAFF.

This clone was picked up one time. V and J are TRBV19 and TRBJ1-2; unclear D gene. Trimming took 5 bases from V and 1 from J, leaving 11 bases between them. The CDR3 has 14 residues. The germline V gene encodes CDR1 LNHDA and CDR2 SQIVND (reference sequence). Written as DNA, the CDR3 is TGTGCCAGTAGTTTCCCGACTGATAACTATGGCTACACCTTC. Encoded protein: CASSFPTDNYGYTF. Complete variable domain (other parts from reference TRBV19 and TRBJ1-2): DGGITQSPKYLFRKEGQNVTLSCEQNLNHDAMYWYRQDPGQGLRLIYYSQIVNDFQKGDIAEGYSVSREKKESFPLTVTSAQKNPTAFYLCASSFPTDNYGYTFGSGTRLTVV.

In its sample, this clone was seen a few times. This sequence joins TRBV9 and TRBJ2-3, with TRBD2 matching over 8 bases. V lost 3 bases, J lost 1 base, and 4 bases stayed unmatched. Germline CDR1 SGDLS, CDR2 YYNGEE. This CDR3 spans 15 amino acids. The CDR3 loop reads CASSATSGRTDTQYF. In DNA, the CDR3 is TGTGCCAGCAGCGCCACTAGCGGCCGCACAGATACGCAGTATTTT.

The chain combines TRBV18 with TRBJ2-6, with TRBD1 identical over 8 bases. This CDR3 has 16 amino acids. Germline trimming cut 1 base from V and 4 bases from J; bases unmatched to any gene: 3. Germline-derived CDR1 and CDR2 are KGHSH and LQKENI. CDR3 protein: CASSPQDRVGANVLTF. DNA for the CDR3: TGTGCCAGCTCACCACAGGACAGGGTGGGGGCCAACGTCCTGACTTTC.

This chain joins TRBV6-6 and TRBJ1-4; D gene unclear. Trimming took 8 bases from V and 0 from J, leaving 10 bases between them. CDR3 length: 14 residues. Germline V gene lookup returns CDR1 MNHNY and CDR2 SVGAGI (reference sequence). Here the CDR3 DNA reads TGTGCCAGCCGATACGGAGCAACTAATGAAAAACTGTTTTTT. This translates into CASRYGATNEKLFF.

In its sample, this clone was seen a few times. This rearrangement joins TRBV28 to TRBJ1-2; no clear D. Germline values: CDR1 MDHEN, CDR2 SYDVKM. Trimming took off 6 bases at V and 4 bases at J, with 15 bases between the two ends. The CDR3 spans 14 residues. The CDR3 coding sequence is TGTGCCAGCAGGGTGACAAGGCCCCCCTATGGCTACACCTTC. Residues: CASRVTRPPYGYTF.

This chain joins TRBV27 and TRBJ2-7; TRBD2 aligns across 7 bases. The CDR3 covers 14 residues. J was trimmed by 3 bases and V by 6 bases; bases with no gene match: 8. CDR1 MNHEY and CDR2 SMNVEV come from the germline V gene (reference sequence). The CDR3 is CASSVDGDYYEQYF. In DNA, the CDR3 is TGTGCCAGCAGCGTGGACGGGGACTACTACGAGCAGTACTTC.

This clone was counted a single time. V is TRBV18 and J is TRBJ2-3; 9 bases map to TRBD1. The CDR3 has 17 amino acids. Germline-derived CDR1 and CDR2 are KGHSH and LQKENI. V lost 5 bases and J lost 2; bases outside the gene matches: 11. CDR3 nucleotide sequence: TGTGCCAGCTCATTACCCCCGGGACAGGGTACCACAGATACGCAGTATTTT. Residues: CASSLPPGQGTTDTQYF. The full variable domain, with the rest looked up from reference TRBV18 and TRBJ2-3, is NAGVMQNPRHLVRRRGQEARLRCSPMKGHSHVYWYRQLPEEGLKFMVYLQKENIIDESGMPKERFSAEFPKEGPSILRIQQVVRGDSAAYFCASSLPPGQGTTDTQYFGPGTRLTVL.

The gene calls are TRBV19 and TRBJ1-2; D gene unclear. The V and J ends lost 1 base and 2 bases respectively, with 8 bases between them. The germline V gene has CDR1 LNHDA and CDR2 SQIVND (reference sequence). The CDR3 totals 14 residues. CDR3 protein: CASSIVARNYGYTF. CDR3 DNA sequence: TGTGCCAGTAGTATAGTAGCAAGGAACTATGGCTACACCTTC. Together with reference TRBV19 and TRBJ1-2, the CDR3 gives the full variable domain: DGGITQSPKYLFRKEGQNVTLSCEQNLNHDAMYWYRQDPGQGLRLIYYSQIVNDFQKGDIAEGYSVSREKKESFPLTVTSAQKNPTAFYLCASSIVARNYGYTFGSGTRLTVV.

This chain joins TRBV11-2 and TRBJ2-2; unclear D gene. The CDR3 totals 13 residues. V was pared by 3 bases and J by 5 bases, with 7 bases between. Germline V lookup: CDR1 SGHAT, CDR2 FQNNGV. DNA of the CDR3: TGTGCCAGCAGCTTCCAGCTAACCGGGGAGCTGTTTTTT. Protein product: CASSFQLTGELFF.

The CDR3 nucleotides are TGTGCCAGCAGTGAGTTAACCAATGAGCAGTTCTTC. Protein product: CASSELTNEQFF. The chain uses TRBV2 and TRBJ2-1; D uncertain. V was clipped by 3 bases and J by 6 bases, with 6 bases between them. Germline CDR1 reads SNHLY; CDR2 reads FYNNEI. CDR3 size: 12 residues.

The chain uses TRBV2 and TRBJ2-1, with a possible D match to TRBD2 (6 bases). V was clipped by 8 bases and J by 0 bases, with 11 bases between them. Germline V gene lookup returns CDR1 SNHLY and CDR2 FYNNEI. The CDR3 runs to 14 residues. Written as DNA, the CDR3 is TGTGCCAGCCAGCGGGCGAGCTCCTACAATGAGCAGTTCTTC. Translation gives CASQRASSYNEQFF.

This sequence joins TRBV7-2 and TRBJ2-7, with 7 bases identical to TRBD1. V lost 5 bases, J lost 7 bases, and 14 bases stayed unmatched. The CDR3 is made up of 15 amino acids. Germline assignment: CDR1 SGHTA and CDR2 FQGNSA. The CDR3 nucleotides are TGTGCCAGCAGCCTAGGACAGGTAGTTAGTTTGGAGCAGTACTTC. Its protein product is CASSLGQVVSLEQYF.

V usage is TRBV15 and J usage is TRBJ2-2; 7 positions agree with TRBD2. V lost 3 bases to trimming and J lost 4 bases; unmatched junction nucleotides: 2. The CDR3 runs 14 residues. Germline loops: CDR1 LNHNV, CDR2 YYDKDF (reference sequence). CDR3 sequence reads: CATSSGGTTGELFF. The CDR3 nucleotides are TGTGCCACCAGCAGCGGGGGGACCACCGGGGAGCTGTTTTTT.

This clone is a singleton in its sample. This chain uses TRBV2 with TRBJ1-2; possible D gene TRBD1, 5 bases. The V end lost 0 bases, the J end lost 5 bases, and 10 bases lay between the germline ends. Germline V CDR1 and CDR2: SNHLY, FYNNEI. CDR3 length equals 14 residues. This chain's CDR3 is CASSEAAGGYGYTF. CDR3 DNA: TGTGCCAGCAGTGAAGCGGCGGGGGGGTATGGCTACACCTTC.

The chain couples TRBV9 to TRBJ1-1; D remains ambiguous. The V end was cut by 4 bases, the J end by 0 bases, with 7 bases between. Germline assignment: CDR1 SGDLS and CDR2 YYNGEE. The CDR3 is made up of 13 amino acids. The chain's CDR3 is CASSTRMNTEAFF. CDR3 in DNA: TGTGCCAGCAGCACGCGAATGAACACTGAAGCTTTCTTT.

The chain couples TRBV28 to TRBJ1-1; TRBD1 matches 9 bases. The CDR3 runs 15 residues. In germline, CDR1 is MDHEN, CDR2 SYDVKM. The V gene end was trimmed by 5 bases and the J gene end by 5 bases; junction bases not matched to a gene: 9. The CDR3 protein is CASSRDRAYHTEAFF. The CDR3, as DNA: TGTGCCAGCAGTAGGGACAGGGCGTACCATACTGAAGCTTTCTTT.

CDR3 in amino acids: CAISESRGSIYEQYF. The CDR3 DNA reads as TGTGCCATCAGTGAGTCCAGGGGATCCATATACGAGCAGTACTTC. This rearrangement joins TRBV10-3 to TRBJ2-7, with a weak D call TRBD1 (6 bases). This CDR3 spans 15 amino acids. V shed 0 bases and J shed 4 bases, with 13 bases lying between them. CDR1 is ENHRY and CDR2 is SYGVKD in the germline V gene.

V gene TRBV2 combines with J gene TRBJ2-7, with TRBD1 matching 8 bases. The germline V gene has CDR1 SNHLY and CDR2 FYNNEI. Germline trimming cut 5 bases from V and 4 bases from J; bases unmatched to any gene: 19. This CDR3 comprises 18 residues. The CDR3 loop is CASSKGGQAPRNSYEQYF. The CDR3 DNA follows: TGTGCCAGCAGTAAAGGGGGACAGGCACCCCGAAACTCTTACGAGCAGTACTTC.

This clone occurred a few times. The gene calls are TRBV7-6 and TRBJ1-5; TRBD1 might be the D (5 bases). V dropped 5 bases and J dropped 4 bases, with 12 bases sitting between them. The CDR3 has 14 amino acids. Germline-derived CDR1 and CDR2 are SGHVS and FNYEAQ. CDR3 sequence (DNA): TGTGCCAGCAGCCCCCGGGGGGTAAATCAGCCCCAGCATTTT. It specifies CASSPRGVNQPQHF.

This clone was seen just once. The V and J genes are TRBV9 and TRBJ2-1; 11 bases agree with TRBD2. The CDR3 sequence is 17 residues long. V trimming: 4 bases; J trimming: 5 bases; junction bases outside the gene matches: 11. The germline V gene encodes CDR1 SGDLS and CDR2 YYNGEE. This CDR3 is CASSFGLAGKGDNEQFF. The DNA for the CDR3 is TGTGCCAGCAGCTTCGGACTAGCGGGCAAAGGGGACAATGAGCAGTTCTTC.

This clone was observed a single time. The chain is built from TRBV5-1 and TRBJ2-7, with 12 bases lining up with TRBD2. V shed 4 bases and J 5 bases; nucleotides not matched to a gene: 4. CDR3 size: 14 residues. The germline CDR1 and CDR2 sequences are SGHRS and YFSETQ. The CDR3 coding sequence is TGCGCCAGCAGCCCCAGACTAGCGGGAGACGAGCAGTACTTC. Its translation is CASSPRLAGDEQYF.

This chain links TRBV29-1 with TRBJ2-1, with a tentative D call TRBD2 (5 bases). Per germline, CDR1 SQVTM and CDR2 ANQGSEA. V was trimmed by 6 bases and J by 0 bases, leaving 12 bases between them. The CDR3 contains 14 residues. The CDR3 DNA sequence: TGCAGCGTCGCTAGCCGGAGCTCCTACAATGAGCAGTTCTTC. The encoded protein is CSVASRSSYNEQFF.

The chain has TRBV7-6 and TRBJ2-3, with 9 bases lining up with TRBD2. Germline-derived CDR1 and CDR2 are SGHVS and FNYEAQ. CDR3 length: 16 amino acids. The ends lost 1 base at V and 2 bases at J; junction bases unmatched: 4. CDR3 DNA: TGTGCCAGCAGCTTAGTAGCGGGGGCCAACACAGATACGCAGTATTTT. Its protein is CASSLVAGANTDTQYF. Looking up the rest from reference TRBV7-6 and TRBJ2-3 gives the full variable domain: GAGVSQSPRYKVTKRGQDVALRCDPISGHVSLYWYRQALGQGPEFLTYFNYEAQQDKSGLPNDRFSAERPEGSISTLTIQRTEQRDSAMYRCASSLVAGANTDTQYFGPGTRLTVL.

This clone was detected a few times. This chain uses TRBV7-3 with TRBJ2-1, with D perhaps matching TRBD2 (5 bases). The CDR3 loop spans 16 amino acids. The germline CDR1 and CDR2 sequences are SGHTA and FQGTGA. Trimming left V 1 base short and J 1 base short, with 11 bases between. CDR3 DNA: TGTGCCAGCAGCTTAAGGTCTCGGGGTTCCTACAATGAGCAGTTCTTC. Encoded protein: CASSLRSRGSYNEQFF.

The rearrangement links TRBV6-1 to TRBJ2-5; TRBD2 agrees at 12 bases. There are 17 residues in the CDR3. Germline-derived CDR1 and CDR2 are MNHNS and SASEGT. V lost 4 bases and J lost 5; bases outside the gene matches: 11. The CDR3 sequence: CASSGLAGEGVEETQYF. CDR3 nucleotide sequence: TGTGCCAGCAGTGGACTAGCGGGAGAGGGAGTTGAGGAGACCCAGTACTTC.

The CDR3 region is CASSLSLGVSSGNTIYF. CDR3 nucleotide sequence: TGTGCCAGCAGTTTATCTCTCGGGGTTTCCTCTGGAAACACCATATATTTT. The chain combines TRBV28 with TRBJ1-3; unclear D gene. The V and J ends lost 1 base and 0 bases respectively, with 13 bases between them. CDR1 and CDR2 from the germline V gene are MDHEN and SYDVKM. The CDR3 runs 17 residues.

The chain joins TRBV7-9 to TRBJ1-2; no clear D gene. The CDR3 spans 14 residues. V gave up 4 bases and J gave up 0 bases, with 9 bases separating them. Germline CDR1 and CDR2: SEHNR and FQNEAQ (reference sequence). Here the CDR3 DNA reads TGTGCCAGCAGCTCGGCTGAGACTAACTATGGCTACACCTTC. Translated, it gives CASSSAETNYGYTF.